This T cell receptor beta chain was recovered during a study of T cells of healthy individuals. One entry per CDR3 protein results from TCRdb running MiXCR on the 5' RACE reads. The table shows about 60,000 distinct CDR3 sequences, with 15% to 20% occurring only once. The ends were cut back, 8 bases at V and 0 bases at J, with 14 bases in the middle. This CDR3 is 16 amino acids long. The germline V gene encodes CDR1 MGHRA and CDR2 YSYEKL. This clonotype has a count of ten or more. The genes are TRBV4-1 and TRBJ1-6, with a weak D call TRBD1 (5 bases). The sequence was collected from a human donor in good health. The DNA for the CDR3 is TGCGCCAGCTCGGGGCAGATTAGCTCCTATAATTCACCCCTCCACTTT. Amino acids: CASSGQISSYNSPLHF.